The source of this T cell receptor beta chain is a study of glioma-infiltrating T cells. TCR alpha and beta CDR3 regions were amplified from RNA using iRepertoire nested multiplex PCR. Tissue mRNA or PBMC total RNA, roughly 100-400 ng, went into one-step reverse transcription and amplification. MiXCR was run by TCRdb on the multiplex PCR reads, yielding one entry per CDR3 protein. Here the sample spans about 140,000 distinct CDR3 sequences, roughly two fifths being singletons. The CDR3 extends over 15 amino acids. Germline assignment: CDR1 MNHNS and CDR2 SASEGT. The V and J ends lost 5 bases and 2 bases respectively, with 12 bases between them. Notes on this clonotype: The target antigen is unknown.

Study-level findings and limits: Gliomas, especially low-grade, showed above-expected tissue-blood divergence; non-neoplastic patients showed below. Only very few CDR3 sequences appeared in both tissue and blood.

The specimen was glioma tissue, nonneoplastic brain tissue, or PBMCs (not recorded which). The rearrangement joins TRBV6-1 to TRBJ2-2; D remains ambiguous. This TCR derives from a human donor with low-grade glioma or glioblastoma, undergoing nonglioma brain surgery, or in good health (not recorded which). CDR3 coding DNA: TGTGCCAGCAGTTATAGTCAGCTTAACACCGGGGAGCTGTTTTTT. This translates into CASSYSQLNTGELFF.